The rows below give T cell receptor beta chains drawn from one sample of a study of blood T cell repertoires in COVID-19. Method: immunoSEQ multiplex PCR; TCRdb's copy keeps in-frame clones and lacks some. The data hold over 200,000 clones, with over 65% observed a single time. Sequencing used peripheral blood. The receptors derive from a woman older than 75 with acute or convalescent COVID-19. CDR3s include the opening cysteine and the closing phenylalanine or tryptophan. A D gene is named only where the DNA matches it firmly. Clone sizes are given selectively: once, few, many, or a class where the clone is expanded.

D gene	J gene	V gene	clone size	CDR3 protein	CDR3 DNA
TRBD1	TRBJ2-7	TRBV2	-	CASSDLVGGESNEQYF	TGTGCCAGCAGTGATTTAGTAGGGGGCGAGTCGAACGAGCAGTACTTC
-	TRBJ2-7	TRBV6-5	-	CASSYLSTPTYEQYF	TGTGCCAGCAGTTATTTGTCAACTCCTACCTACGAGCAGTACTTC
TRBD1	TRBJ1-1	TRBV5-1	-	CASLVGTGEMNTEAFF	TGCGCCAGCCTGGTAGGGACAGGTGAAATGAACACTGAAGCTTTCTTT
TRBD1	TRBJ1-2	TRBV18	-	CASSRDSIYGYTF	TGTGCCAGCTCACGGGACAGTATTTATGGCTACACCTTC
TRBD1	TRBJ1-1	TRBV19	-	CASRRDHRQGPANTEAFF	TGTGCCAGTAGAAGAGACCACCGACAGGGGCCGGCGAACACTGAAGCTTTCTTT
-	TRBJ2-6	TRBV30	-	CACPRRASGANVLTF	TGTGCCTGTCCCCGGCGGGCCTCTGGGGCCAACGTCCTGACTTTC
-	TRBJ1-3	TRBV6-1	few	CASSAVRHHSGNTIYF	TGTGCCAGCAGTGCTGTAAGACATCACTCTGGAAACACCATATATTTT
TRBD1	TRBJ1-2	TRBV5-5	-	CASSLGDRVGGYTF	TGTGCCAGCAGCTTGGGGGACAGGGTTGGTGGCTACACCTTC
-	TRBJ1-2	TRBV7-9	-	CASSLRGTAPRGGYTF	TGTGCCAGCAGCTTAAGGGGAACAGCACCAAGGGGGGGCTACACCTTC
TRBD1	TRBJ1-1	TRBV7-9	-	CASSLGGTGGLGSTEAFF	TGTGCCAGCAGCTTAGGTGGGACAGGGGGGCTCGGGAGCACTGAAGCTTTCTTT
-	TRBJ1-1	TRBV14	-	CASEFHLGQGGAEAFF	TGTGCCAGCGAATTTCACCTCGGGCAGGGTGGCGCTGAAGCTTTCTTT
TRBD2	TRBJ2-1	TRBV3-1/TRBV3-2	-	CASSPIGWRLATYNEQFF	TGTGCCAGCAGCCCAATTGGGTGGAGACTAGCGACCTACAATGAGCAGTTCTTC
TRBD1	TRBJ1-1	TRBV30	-	CAWSGATGWMNTEAFF	TGTGCCTGGAGTGGGGCGACAGGGTGGATGAACACTGAAGCTTTCTTT